The 30 T cell receptor beta chains below were found in one sample sequenced in a study of shared clonotypes between healthy human individuals. Here immunoSEQ multiplex PCR was the method, and the copy in TCRdb shows in-frame clones only, minus some. In the table there are 1,400,000 or so clones, about 98.5% of which are singletons. Material: naive CD4+ T cells sorted from blood. The subset was: CD45RA+ positively selected. The origin of the receptors is a young man in good health.

Points on this clone: Different DNA sequences within this sample yield the same CDR3. This chain connects TRBV14 to TRBJ2-5; 12 nucleotides line up with TRBD2. The CDR3 sequence is 15 residues long. Germline V gives CDR1 SGHDN, CDR2 FVKESK. Trimming at V came to 1 base and at J to 5 bases, leaving 2 bases not matched to a gene. The CDR3 DNA reads TGTGCCAGCAGCCAAGGACTAGCGGGAGTGGAGACCCAGTACTTC. Amino acid sequence: CASSQGLAGVETQYF.

The chain has TRBV5-4 and TRBJ2-1; unclear D gene. The length of the CDR3 is 16 residues. Germline loops: CDR1 SGHNT, CDR2 YYREEE (reference sequence). V shed 2 bases and J shed 0 bases, with 12 bases lying between them. This chain's CDR3 is CASSFGRALSYNEQFF. DNA of the CDR3: TGTGCCAGCAGCTTTGGACGGGCCCTCTCCTACAATGAGCAGTTCTTC.

The chain uses TRBV19 and TRBJ1-3, with no clear D. The CDR3 totals 14 residues. V was cut by 8 bases and J by 2 bases, with 13 bases left in between. The V gene's germline CDR1 is LNHDA and CDR2 SQIVND (reference sequence). Written as DNA, the CDR3 is TGTGCCAGTCGGAAGGGTCTTACTGGAAACACCATATATTTT. It yields the protein CASRKGLTGNTIYF.

V and J are TRBV5-1 and TRBJ2-3, with a possible D match to TRBD2 (5 bases). The germline V and J ends were trimmed by 1 base and 5 bases, with 8 bases remaining between them. Looked up from germline, CDR1 is SGHRS and CDR2 is YFSETQ. The CDR3 sequence is 13 residues long. The chain's CDR3 is CASSLMRVDTQYF. CDR3 sequence (DNA): TGCGCCAGCAGCTTGATGCGGGTAGATACGCAGTATTTT.

This clone was seen only once. The chain is built from TRBV28 and TRBJ1-2; D is possibly TRBD1 (5 bases). V lost 3 bases and J lost 5, with 10 bases in between. CDR3 length equals 13 residues. Germline-derived CDR1 and CDR2 are MDHEN and SYDVKM. CDR3 nucleotides: TGTGCCAGCAGTTTGGGGCGAAGTTATGGCTACACCTTC. Amino acid sequence: CASSLGRSYGYTF.

This chain uses TRBV9 with TRBJ2-4, with D perhaps TRBD2 (6 bases). From germline, CDR1 is SGDLS and CDR2 YYNGEE. V was shortened by 0 bases and J by 4 bases, with 14 bases between the two germline ends. The CDR3 contains 16 residues. The CDR3 coding sequence is TGTGCCAGCAGCGTAGAGGAGGGAGGCCGAAAAAACATTCAGTACTTC. Amino acids: CASSVEEGGRKNIQYF. Full variable domain (missing parts from reference TRBV9 and TRBJ2-4): DSGVTQTPKHLITATGQRVTLRCSPRSGDLSVYWYQQSLDQGLQFLIQYYNGEERAKGNILERFSAQQFPDLHSELNLSSLELGDSALYFCASSVEEGGRKNIQYFGAGTRLSVL.

The rearrangement links TRBV6-5 to TRBJ2-7; 9 bases line up with TRBD1. The length of the CDR3 is 12 residues. Losses at the gene ends were 6 bases for V and 3 bases for J; bases not matched to a gene: 0. The germline V gene has CDR1 MNHEY and CDR2 SVGAGI. For the CDR3, the DNA is TGTGCCAGCAGGACAGGGGGCTACGAGCAGTACTTC. Amino acid sequence: CASRTGGYEQYF.

This sequence joins TRBV4-3 and TRBJ1-1; perhaps TRBD1 as D (5 bases). Germline CDR1 is LGHNA and CDR2 is YSLEER. Between the trimmed V and J ends, which lost 1 base and 0 bases, there was a span of 12 bases. There are 16 residues in the CDR3. As DNA, the CDR3 is TGCGCCAGCAGCCAAGCGGGGATCAGGGTGAACACTGAAGCTTTCTTT. Protein: CASSQAGIRVNTEAFF.

This clone was counted a single time. The genes are TRBV27 and TRBJ2-7, with 7 bases fitting TRBD1. This CDR3 spans 14 amino acids. Germline CDR1 and CDR2: MNHEY and SMNVEV (reference sequence). With V trimmed by 6 bases and J by 4 bases, 9 bases remained unmatched. CDR3 DNA sequence: TGTGCCAGCAGCAGGGACAGAAGCCGTTACGAGCAGTACTTC. Its protein product is CASSRDRSRYEQYF.

This sequence joins TRBV11-2 and TRBJ2-7; D unresolved. Germline V gene data show CDR1 as SGHAT and CDR2 as FQNNGV. V was trimmed by 0 bases and J by 4 bases, leaving 13 bases between them. The CDR3 length is 15 residues. CDR3 in DNA: TGTGCCAGCAGCTTAGAGTCCGCAAACTCGTACGAGCAGTACTTC. It yields the protein CASSLESANSYEQYF.

V gene TRBV4-3 combines with J gene TRBJ2-7; TRBD2 agrees at 7 bases. The CDR3 runs 17 residues. Germline lookup yields CDR1 LGHNA and CDR2 YSLEER. Trimming took 8 bases from V and 0 from J; bases not matched to a gene: 16. The CDR3 sequence: CASSRDTSAQLSYEQYF. The CDR3 region has the DNA TGCGCCAGCTCCCGCGATACTAGCGCCCAGCTCTCCTACGAGCAGTACTTC.

The chain has TRBV5-1 and TRBJ2-1; D not resolved. The CDR3 loop spans 14 amino acids. Germline V lookup: CDR1 SGHRS, CDR2 YFSETQ. V was trimmed by 2 bases and J by 0 bases, leaving 6 bases between them. CDR3 in DNA: TGCGCCAGCAGCTTTGAGAGCTCCTACAATGAGCAGTTCTTC. Encoded protein: CASSFESSYNEQFF. Complete variable domain (other parts from reference TRBV5-1 and TRBJ2-1): KAGVTQTPRYLIKTRGQQVTLSCSPISGHRSVSWYQQTPGQGLQFLFEYFSETQRNKGNFPGRFSGRQFSNSRSEMNVSTLELGDSALYLCASSFESSYNEQFFGPGTRLTVL.

The rearrangement links TRBV28 to TRBJ2-7; perhaps TRBD2 as D (6 bases). The length of the CDR3 is 15 residues. Trimming pared 3 bases from V and 7 bases from J, leaving 19 bases between. Germline CDR1 is MDHEN and CDR2 is SYDVKM. CDR3 sequence (DNA): TGTGCCAGCAGTTTCTGGGGAGGTGCCGTGGGGGAGCAGTACTTC. It yields the protein CASSFWGGAVGEQYF.

This CDR3 is CASSPPALASYNEQFF. In DNA, the CDR3 is TGTGCCAGCTCACCACCGGCACTAGCCTCCTACAATGAGCAGTTCTTC. The rearrangement links TRBV18 to TRBJ2-1, with D tentatively TRBD2 (6 bases). The CDR3 length is 16 residues. V was trimmed by 0 bases and J by 0 bases, leaving 9 bases between them. Germline-derived CDR1 and CDR2 are KGHSH and LQKENI.

V and J are TRBV5-1 and TRBJ2-7; D may be TRBD1 or TRBD2 (6 bases each). This CDR3 contains 16 residues. The V gene's germline CDR1 is SGHRS and CDR2 YFSETQ. The V end was cut by 4 bases, the J end by 3 bases, with 20 bases between. The CDR3 region is CASSGGGTTWDYEQYF. CDR3 DNA: TGCGCCAGCAGCGGAGGGGGGACAACTTGGGACTACGAGCAGTACTTC.

This sequence joins TRBV7-2 and TRBJ1-5; no clear D. V was pared by 3 bases and J by 3 bases, with 6 bases between. Germline loops: CDR1 SGHTA, CDR2 FQGNSA. This CDR3 is 13 amino acids long. The chain's CDR3 is CASSFYHNQPQHF. The CDR3 nucleotides are TGTGCCAGCAGCTTTTACCACAATCAGCCCCAGCATTTT. The entire variable domain, with the rest obtained from reference TRBV7-2 and TRBJ1-5, is as follows: GAGVSQSPSNKVTEKGKDVELRCDPISGHTALYWYRQSLGQGLEFLIYFQGNSAPDKSGLPSDRFSAERTGGSVSTLTIQRTQQEDSAVYLCASSFYHNQPQHFGDGTRLSIL.

The chain recombines TRBV12-5 with TRBJ2-7; possibly TRBD1 or TRBD2 for D (6 bases each). The V gene's germline CDR1 is LGHNT and CDR2 FRNRAP. With 7 bases removed from V and 2 bases from J, the gap between germline ends came to 12 bases. This CDR3 region has 13 residues. CDR3 region: CASAKGGTYEQYF. In nucleotides, the CDR3 is TGTGCTAGTGCCAAGGGGGGAACCTACGAGCAGTACTTC.

V is TRBV5-1 and J is TRBJ2-1; 8 bases are a match to TRBD2. Germline loops: CDR1 SGHRS, CDR2 YFSETQ. This CDR3 is 15 amino acids long. The V segment lost 4 bases and the J segment 1 base; nucleotides outside the gene matches: 4. CDR3 in DNA: TGCGCCAGCAGCAATGTAGCGGGGTCCTACAATGAGCAGTTCTTC. This codes for CASSNVAGSYNEQFF.

The table lists this clone with a count of one. The V call is TRBV2, the J call TRBJ2-1; weak D call: TRBD2 (6 bases). This CDR3 is built from 13 residues. Trimming took 6 bases from V and 10 from J, leaving 16 bases between them. Germline CDR1 SNHLY, CDR2 FYNNEI. The CDR3 nucleotides read TGTGCCAGCAGCCCTTCGCCGGGGGACGAGCAGTTCTTC. Translation gives CASSPSPGDEQFF.

This clone appeared once. The V gene is TRBV9, the J gene TRBJ2-7; tentative D call: TRBD1 (6 bases). CDR3 length: 17 residues. CDR1 and CDR2 from the germline V gene are SGDLS and YYNGEE. Trimming left V 4 bases short and J 6 bases short, with 26 bases between. In nucleotides, the CDR3 is TGTGCCAGCAGCCTAACGTCAGGGGTCTGGGCTGGTGCCGAGCAGTACTTC. Its protein is CASSLTSGVWAGAEQYF.

The chain recombines TRBV28 with TRBJ1-2, with unresolved D. Germline V gives CDR1 MDHEN, CDR2 SYDVKM. There are 14 residues in the CDR3. V was trimmed by 0 bases and J by 3 bases, leaving 8 bases between them. The CDR3 nucleotides are TGTGCCAGCAGTTTATGGGGCAGCTACTATGGCTACACCTTC. Translated: CASSLWGSYYGYTF.

This clone was detected once. The chain is built from TRBV27 and TRBJ2-5; 10 bases line up with TRBD2. The CDR3 contains 16 residues. Germline V lookup: CDR1 MNHEY, CDR2 SMNVEV (reference sequence). V trimming: 4 bases; J trimming: 4 bases; junction bases outside the gene matches: 9. The CDR3 DNA reads TGTGCCAGCAGTTCTCAAAGACTAGCGGGTTTAGAGACCCAGTACTTC. Translated: CASSSQRLAGLETQYF.

About this clone itself: Other DNA sequences in the same sample also yield this CDR3. CDR3 nucleotides: TGCGCCAGCAGCTTGTTAGCGGGAGATGAGACCCAGTACTTC. Its protein product is CASSLLAGDETQYF. V is TRBV5-1 and J is TRBJ2-5; 9 bases agree with TRBD2. Germline assignment: CDR1 SGHRS and CDR2 YFSETQ. The ends lost 1 base at V and 5 bases at J; junction bases unmatched: 3. This CDR3 spans 14 amino acids.

This clone was picked up one time. The same CDR3 can be traced to other DNA sequences in this sample. This chain joins TRBV5-1 and TRBJ2-2; D not resolved. This CDR3 contains 13 residues. V was shortened by 0 bases and J by 5 bases, with 5 bases between the two germline ends. Germline V gene lookup returns CDR1 SGHRS and CDR2 YFSETQ. CDR3 in amino acids: CASSLEGTGELFF. The CDR3 DNA is TGCGCCAGCAGCTTGGAAGGTACCGGGGAGCTGTTTTTT.

The rearrangement uses TRBV25-1 and TRBJ1-2, with D tentatively TRBD1 (5 bases). Germline V gene lookup returns CDR1 MGHDK and CDR2 SYGVNS. The CDR3 covers 14 residues. Trimming removed 4 bases at V and 7 bases at J, with 16 bases between. The CDR3 sequence: CASSVVSGGSGYTF. CDR3 nucleotide sequence: TGTGCCAGCAGTGTGGTTTCGGGGGGTAGTGGCTACACCTTC.

The chain has TRBV18 and TRBJ2-1; D perhaps matches TRBD2 (6 bases). From germline, CDR1 is KGHSH and CDR2 LQKENI. The V and J ends lost 3 bases and 5 bases respectively, with 14 bases between them. The CDR3 runs 15 residues. The CDR3, as DNA: TGTGCCAGCTCACCCGGCGGGATCTATAACAATGAGCAGTTCTTC. It yields the protein CASSPGGIYNNEQFF.

This clone occurred once. V usage is TRBV5-5 and J usage is TRBJ1-5; no firm D call. The germline V gene encodes CDR1 SGHKS and CDR2 YYEKEE (reference sequence). This CDR3 region has 15 residues. Trimming removed 1 base from V and 3 bases from J, with 11 bases in between. The CDR3 bases are TGTGCCAGCAGCTTGTTTTACGGATTCAATCAGCCCCAGCATTTT. This sequence encodes CASSLFYGFNQPQHF.

V is TRBV5-4 and J is TRBJ2-7; the match to TRBD1 covers 9 bases. Looked up from germline, CDR1 is SGHNT and CDR2 is YYREEE (reference sequence). The CDR3 extends over 15 amino acids. Losses at the gene ends were 0 bases for V and 3 bases for J; bases not matched to a gene: 4. Written as DNA, the CDR3 is TGTGCCAGCAGCTTGGTGGGACAGGGTTACTACGAGCAGTACTTC. Encoded protein: CASSLVGQGYYEQYF.

This chain links TRBV27 with TRBJ2-3, with 13 positions matching TRBD2. Germline assignment: CDR1 MNHEY and CDR2 SMNVEV (reference sequence). The CDR3 runs 16 residues. The ends lost 6 bases at V and 0 bases at J; junction bases unmatched: 3. The CDR3 loop reads CASRPGLAGSTDTQYF. The DNA of the CDR3 is TGTGCCAGCAGACCGGGACTAGCGGGAAGCACAGATACGCAGTATTTT.

V and J are TRBV12-2 and TRBJ2-1; TRBD2 was called by the table and not checked on the DNA. TRBV12-2 is termed a pseudogene. This CDR3 contains 15 residues. The CDR3 bases are TGTGCAAGTCGCTTAGAGGCTAGCGGGAGGAATGAGCAGTTCTTC. Translating gives CASRLEASGRNEQFF.